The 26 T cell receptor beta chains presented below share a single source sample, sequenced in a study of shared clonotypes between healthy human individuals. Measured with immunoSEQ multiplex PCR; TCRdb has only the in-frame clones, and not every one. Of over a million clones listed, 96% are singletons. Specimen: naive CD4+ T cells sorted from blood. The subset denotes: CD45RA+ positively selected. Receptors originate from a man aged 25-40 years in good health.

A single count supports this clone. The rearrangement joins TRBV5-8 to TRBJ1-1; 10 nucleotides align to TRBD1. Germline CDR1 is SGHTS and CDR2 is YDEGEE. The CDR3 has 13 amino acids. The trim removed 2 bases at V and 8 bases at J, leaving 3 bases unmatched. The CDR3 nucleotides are TGTGCCAGCAGCTTCCGGGACAGGGGAGAAGCTTTCTTT. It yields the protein CASSFRDRGEAFF.

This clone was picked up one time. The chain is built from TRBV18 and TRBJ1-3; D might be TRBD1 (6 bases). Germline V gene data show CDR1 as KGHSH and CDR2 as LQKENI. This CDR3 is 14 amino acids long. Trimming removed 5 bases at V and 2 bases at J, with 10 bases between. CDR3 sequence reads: CASSENRAGNTIYF. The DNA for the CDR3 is TGTGCCAGCTCAGAGAACAGGGCTGGAAACACCATATATTTT.

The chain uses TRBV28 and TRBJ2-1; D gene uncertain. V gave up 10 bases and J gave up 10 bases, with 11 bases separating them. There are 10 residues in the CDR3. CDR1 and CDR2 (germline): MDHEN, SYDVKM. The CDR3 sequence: CATSVGEQFF. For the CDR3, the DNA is TGTGCCACCTCTGTGGGGGAGCAGTTCTTC.

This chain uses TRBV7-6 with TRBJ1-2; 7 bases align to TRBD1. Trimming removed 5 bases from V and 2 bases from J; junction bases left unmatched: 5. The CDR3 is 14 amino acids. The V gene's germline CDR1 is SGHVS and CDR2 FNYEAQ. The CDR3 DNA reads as TGTGCCAGCAGCCCCTCGGACAGGAACTATGGCTACACCTTC. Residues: CASSPSDRNYGYTF. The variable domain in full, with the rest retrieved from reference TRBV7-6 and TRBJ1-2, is GAGVSQSPRYKVTKRGQDVALRCDPISGHVSLYWYRQALGQGPEFLTYFNYEAQQDKSGLPNDRFSAERPEGSISTLTIQRTEQRDSAMYRCASSPSDRNYGYTFGSGTRLTVV.

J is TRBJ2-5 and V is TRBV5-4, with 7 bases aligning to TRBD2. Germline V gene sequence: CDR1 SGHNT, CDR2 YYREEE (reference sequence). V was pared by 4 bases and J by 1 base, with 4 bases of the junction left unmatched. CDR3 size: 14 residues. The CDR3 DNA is TGTGCCAGCAGCGTGTCTAGCGGCCAAGAGACCCAGTACTTC. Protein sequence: CASSVSSGQETQYF.

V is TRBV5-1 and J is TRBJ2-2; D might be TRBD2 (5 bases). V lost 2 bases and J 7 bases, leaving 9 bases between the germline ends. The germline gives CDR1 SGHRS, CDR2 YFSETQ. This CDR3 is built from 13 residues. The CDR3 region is CASSFREGGELFF. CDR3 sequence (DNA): TGCGCCAGCAGCTTCCGAGAGGGCGGGGAGCTGTTTTTT.

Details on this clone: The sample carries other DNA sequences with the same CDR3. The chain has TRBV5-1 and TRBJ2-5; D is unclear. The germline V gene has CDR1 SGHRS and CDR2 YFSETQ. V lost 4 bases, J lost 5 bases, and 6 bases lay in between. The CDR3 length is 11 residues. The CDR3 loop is CASSLSETQYF. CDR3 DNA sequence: TGCGCCAGCAGCCTTTCGGAGACCCAGTACTTC.

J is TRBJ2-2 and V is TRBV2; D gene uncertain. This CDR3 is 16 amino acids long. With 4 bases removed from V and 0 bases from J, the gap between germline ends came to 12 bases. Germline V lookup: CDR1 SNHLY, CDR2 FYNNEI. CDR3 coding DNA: TGTGCCAGCAGTGCTCTGGCAGTCACGAACACCGGGGAGCTGTTTTTT. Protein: CASSALAVTNTGELFF. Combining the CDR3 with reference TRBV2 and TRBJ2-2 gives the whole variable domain EPEVTQTPSHQVTQMGQEVILRCVPISNHLYFYWYRQILGQKVEFLVSFYNNEISEKSEIFDDQFSVERPDGSNFTLKIRSTKLEDSAMYFCASSALAVTNTGELFFGEGSRLTVL.

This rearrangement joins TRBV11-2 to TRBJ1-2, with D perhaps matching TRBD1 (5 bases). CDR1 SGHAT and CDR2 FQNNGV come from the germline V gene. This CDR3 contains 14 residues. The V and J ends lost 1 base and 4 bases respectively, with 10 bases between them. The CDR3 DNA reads TGTGCCAGCAGCTTAGTCGCAGGGATCTATGGCTACACCTTC. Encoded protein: CASSLVAGIYGYTF.

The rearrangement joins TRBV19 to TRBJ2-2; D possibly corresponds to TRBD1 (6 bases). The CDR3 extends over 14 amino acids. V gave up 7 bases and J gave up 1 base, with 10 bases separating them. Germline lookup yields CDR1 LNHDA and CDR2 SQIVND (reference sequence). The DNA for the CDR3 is TGTGCCAGTATAAGGGACAAGAACACCGGGGAGCTGTTTTTT. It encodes CASIRDKNTGELFF.

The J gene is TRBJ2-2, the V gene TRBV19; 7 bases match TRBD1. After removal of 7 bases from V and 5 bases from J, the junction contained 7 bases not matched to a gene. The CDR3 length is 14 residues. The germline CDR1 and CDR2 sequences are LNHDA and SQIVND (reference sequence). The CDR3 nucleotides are TGTGCCAGTAAGACAGGGTTGGGTACCGGGGAGCTGTTTTTT. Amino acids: CASKTGLGTGELFF.

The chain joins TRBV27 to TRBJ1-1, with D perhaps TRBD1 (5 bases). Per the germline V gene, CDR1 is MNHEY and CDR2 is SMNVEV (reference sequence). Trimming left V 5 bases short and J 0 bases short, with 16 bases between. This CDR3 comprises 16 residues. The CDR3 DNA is TGTGCCAGCAGTAGAGCCTTCGGGGCGATGAACACTGAAGCTTTCTTT. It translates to CASSRAFGAMNTEAFF.

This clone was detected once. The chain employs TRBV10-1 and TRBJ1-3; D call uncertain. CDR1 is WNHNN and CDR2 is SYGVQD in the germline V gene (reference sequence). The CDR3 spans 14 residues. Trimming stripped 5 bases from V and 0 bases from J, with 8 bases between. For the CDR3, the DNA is TGCGCCAGCAGTCCGGTCCACTCTGGAAACACCATATATTTT. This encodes CASSPVHSGNTIYF.

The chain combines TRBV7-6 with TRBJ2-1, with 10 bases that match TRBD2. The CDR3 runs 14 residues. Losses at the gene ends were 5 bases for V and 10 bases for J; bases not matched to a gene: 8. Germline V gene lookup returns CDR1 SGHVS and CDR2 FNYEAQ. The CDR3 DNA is TGTGCCAGCAGCAGCCAGCGGGAGGGCCGCGAGCAGTTCTTC. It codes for CASSSQREGREQFF.

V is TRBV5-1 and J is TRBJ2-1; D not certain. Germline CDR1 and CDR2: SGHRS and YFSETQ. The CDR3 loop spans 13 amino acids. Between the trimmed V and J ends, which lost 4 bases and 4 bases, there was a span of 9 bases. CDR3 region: CASSLMSYNEQFF. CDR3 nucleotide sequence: TGCGCCAGCAGCCTGATGAGTTACAATGAGCAGTTCTTC.

The CDR3 coding sequence is TGCGCCAGCAGCTCCGGGACTTTCAATGAGCAGTTCTTC. It yields the protein CASSSGTFNEQFF. The gene calls are TRBV5-1 and TRBJ2-1, with D possibly matching TRBD2 (6 bases). This CDR3 contains 13 residues. Trimming removed 3 bases from V and 6 bases from J, with 10 bases in between. Per germline, CDR1 SGHRS and CDR2 YFSETQ.

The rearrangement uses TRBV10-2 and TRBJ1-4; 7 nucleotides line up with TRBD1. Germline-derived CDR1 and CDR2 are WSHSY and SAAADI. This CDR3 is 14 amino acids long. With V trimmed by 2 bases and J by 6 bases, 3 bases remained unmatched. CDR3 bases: TGCGCCAGCAGTGAGAGAGGGGGCGATGAAAAACTGTTTTTT. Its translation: CASSERGGDEKLFF.

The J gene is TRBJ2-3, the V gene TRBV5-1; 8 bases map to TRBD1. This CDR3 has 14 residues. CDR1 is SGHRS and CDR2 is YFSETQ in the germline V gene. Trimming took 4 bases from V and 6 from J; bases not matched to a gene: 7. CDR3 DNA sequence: TGCGCCAGCAGCGCCCAGGGGGCCGGGGATACGCAGTATTTT. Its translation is CASSAQGAGDTQYF. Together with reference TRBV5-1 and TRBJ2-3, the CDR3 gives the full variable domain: KAGVTQTPRYLIKTRGQQVTLSCSPISGHRSVSWYQQTPGQGLQFLFEYFSETQRNKGNFPGRFSGRQFSNSRSEMNVSTLELGDSALYLCASSAQGAGDTQYFGPGTRLTVL.

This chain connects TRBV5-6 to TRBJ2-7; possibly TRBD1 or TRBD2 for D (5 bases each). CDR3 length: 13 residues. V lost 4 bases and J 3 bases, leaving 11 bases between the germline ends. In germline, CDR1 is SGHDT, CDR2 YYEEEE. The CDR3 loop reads CASSHGTVYEQYF. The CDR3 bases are TGTGCCAGCAGCCACGGGACCGTCTACGAGCAGTACTTC.

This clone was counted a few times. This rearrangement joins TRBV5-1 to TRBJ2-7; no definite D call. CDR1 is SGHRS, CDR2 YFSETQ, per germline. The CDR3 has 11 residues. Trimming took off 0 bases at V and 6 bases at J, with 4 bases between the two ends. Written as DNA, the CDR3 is TGCGCCAGCAGCTTGGACACCGAGCAGTACTTC. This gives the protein CASSLDTEQYF. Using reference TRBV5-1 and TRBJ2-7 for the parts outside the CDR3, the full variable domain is KAGVTQTPRYLIKTRGQQVTLSCSPISGHRSVSWYQQTPGQGLQFLFEYFSETQRNKGNFPGRFSGRQFSNSRSEMNVSTLELGDSALYLCASSLDTEQYFGPGTRLTVT.

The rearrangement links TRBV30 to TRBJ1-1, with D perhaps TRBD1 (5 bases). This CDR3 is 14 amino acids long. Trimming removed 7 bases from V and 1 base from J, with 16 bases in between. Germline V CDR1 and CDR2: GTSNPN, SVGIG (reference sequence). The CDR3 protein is CAFTGTSPNTEAFF. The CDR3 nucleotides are TGTGCCTTTACCGGGACTTCCCCGAACACTGAAGCTTTCTTT. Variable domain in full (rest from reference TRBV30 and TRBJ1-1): SQTIHQWPATLVQPVGSPLSLECTVEGTSNPNLYWYRQAAGRGLQLLFYSVGIGQISSEVPQNLSASRPQDRQFILSSKKLLLSDSGFYLCAFTGTSPNTEAFFGQGTRLTVV.

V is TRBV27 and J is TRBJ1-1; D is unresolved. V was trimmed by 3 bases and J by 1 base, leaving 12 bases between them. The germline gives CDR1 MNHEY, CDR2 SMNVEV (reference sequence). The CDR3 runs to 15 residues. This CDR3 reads CASSFLPSKNTEAFF. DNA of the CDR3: TGTGCCAGCAGTTTCCTCCCTAGCAAGAACACTGAAGCTTTCTTT.

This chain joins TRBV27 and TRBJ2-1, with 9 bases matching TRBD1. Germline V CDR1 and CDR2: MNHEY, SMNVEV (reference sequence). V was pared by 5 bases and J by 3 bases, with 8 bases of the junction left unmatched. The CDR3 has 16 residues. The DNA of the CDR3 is TGTGCCAGCAGTATTGAGGACAGGGGCTTCTACAATGAGCAGTTCTTC. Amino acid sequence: CASSIEDRGFYNEQFF.

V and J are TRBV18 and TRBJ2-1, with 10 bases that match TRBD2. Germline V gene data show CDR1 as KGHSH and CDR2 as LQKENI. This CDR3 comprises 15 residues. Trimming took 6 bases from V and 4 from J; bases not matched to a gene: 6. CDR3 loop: CASSTTSGEYNEQFF. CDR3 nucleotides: TGTGCCAGCTCGACCACTAGCGGGGAGTACAATGAGCAGTTCTTC.

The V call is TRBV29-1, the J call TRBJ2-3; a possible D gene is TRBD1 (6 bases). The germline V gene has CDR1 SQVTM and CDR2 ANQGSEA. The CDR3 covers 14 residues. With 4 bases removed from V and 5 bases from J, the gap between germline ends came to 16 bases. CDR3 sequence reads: CSVGWSGAGDTQYF. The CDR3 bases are TGCAGCGTTGGATGGTCAGGGGCTGGAGATACGCAGTATTTT.

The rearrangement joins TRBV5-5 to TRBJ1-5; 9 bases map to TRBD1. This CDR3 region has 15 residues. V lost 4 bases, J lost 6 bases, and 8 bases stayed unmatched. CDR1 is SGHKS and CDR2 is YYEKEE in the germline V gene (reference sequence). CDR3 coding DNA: TGTGCCAGCAGCCCCACAGGGGGCGATGTTCAGCCCCAGCATTTT. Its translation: CASSPTGGDVQPQHF.